Each of the 2 T cell receptor beta chains below was sequenced from the same sample in a study of T cells in Graves' hyperthyroidism and ophthalmopathy. Amplified TCR beta CDR3 regions came from RNA transcripts. Carried out on the TCR CDR3, a first-round RT-PCR used the HTBI primer set. TCRdb reprocessed the multiplex PCR reads via MiXCR and lists one record per CDR3 protein. Of 250,000 to 300,000 distinct CDR3 sequences detected, about 13% appear once; the ten largest clones hold roughly 7.7%. The material sequenced was blood. Receptors were obtained from a woman aged 40 to 50 with Graves' hyperthyroidism.

The chain carries TRBV24-1 and TRBJ2-1; 8 bases fit TRBD1. The CDR3 runs 14 residues. Trimming at V came to 4 bases and at J to 15 bases, leaving 13 bases not matched to a gene. CDR1 is KGHDR, CDR2 SFDVKD, per germline. The CDR3 sequence: CATSDPRTGYKRFF. The CDR3 DNA reads as TGTGCCACCAGTGACCCTCGGACAGGGTATAAGAGGTTCTTC.

At least ten counts were recorded for this clonotype. J is TRBJ1-1 and V is TRBV28; weak D call: TRBD1 (5 bases). Germline V lookup: CDR1 MDHEN, CDR2 SYDVKM. This CDR3 has 13 amino acids. Deletions cut 2 bases from V and 8 bases from J, with 12 bases between. This CDR3 reads CASSLTGFQEAFF. The CDR3 DNA reads TGTGCCAGCAGTTTAACAGGTTTTCAAGAAGCTTTCTTT.